Sequencing of this TCR beta chain was carried out in a study of blood T cell repertoires in COVID-19. Whole-study context: From T cells, B-cell-depleted T cells, or PBMCs came the material, which was cDNA or gDNA.

This CDR3 comprises 19 residues. Trimming removed 0 bases from V and 2 bases from J; junction bases left unmatched: 13. The germline V gene encodes CDR1 SGHDN and CDR2 FVKESK. This clone came up many times. In the authors' workflow: Amplified reference gene primers provided the basis for estimating nucleated cell counts. The table came from immunoSEQ multiplex PCR; TCRdb's copy has only in-frame clones and leaves some out. The V and J calls and clone size come from that table; D and trimming were worked out from the DNA. The sample carries about 280,000 clones, nearly 90% recorded once. This receptor was taken from a young man with active or convalescent COVID-19. The chain is built from TRBV14 and TRBJ2-5, with 9 positions matching TRBD1. Sequenced sample: peripheral blood. Written as DNA, the CDR3 is TGTGCCAGCAGCCAAGATACCCCGGGACAGGGCCCGTATCAAGAGACCCAGTACTTC. Amino acid sequence: CASSQDTPGQGPYQETQYF. Looking up the rest from reference TRBV14 and TRBJ2-5 gives the full variable domain: EAGVTQFPSHSVIEKGQTVTLRCDPISGHDNLYWYRRVMGKEIKFLLHFVKESKQDESGMPNNRFLAERTGGTYSTLKVQPAELEDSGVYFCASSQDTPGQGPYQETQYFGPGTRLLVL.